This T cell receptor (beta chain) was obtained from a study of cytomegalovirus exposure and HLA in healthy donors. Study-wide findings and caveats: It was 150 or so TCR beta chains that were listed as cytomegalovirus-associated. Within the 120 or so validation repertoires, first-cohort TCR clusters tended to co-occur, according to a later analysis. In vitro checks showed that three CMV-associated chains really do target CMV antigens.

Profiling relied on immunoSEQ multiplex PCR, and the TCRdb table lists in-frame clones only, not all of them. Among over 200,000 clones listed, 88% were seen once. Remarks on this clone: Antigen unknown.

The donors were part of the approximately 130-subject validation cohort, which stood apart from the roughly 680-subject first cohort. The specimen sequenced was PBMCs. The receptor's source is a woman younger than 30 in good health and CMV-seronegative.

CDR3 residues: CSVEDGGLSGKPPTLGEQYF. For the CDR3, the DNA is TGCAGCGTTGAAGATGGGGGGCTTAGCGGGAAGCCACCTACTTTGGGGGAGCAGTACTTC. V and J are TRBV29-1 and TRBJ2-7; TRBD2 matches at 8 bases. Germline CDR1 reads SQVTM; CDR2 reads ANQGSEA. V dropped 0 bases and J dropped 7; count of bases not matched to a gene: 26. CDR3 size: 20 residues.